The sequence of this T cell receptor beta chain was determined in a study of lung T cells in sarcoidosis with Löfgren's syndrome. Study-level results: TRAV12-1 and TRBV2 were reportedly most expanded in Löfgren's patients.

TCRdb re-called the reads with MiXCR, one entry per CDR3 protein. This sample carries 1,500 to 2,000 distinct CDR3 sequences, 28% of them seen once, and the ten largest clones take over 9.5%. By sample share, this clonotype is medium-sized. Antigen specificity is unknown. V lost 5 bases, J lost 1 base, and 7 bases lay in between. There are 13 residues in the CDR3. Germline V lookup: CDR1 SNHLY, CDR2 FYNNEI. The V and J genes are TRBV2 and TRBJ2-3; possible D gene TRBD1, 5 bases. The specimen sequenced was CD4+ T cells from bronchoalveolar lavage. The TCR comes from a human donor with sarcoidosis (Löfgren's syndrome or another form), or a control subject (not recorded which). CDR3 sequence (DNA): TGTGCCAGCAGTCTACAGGGCACAGATACGCAGTATTTT. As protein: CASSLQGTDTQYF.